Shown below are 2 T cell receptor beta chains from a single sample sequenced in a study of control samples from healthy donors and cancer patients. Libraries were prepared by immunoSEQ multiplex PCR; TCRdb keeps only in-frame clonotypes and omits some of them. The table has around 100,000 clones, approximately 90% seen once. The sample comprised PBMCs. Receptor source: a man aged 55 to 70 with lung cancer.

The V call is TRBV11-2, the J call TRBJ1-2; no reliable D call. V was trimmed by 3 bases and J by 4 bases, leaving 21 bases between them. The germline V gene has CDR1 SGHAT and CDR2 FQNNGV. CDR3 length: 17 amino acids. The CDR3 is CASSFLRTEGYSYGYTF. Here the CDR3 DNA reads TGTGCCAGCAGCTTCTTGCGCACGGAGGGATACTCCTATGGCTACACCTTC.

This clone was detected a few times. The gene calls are TRBV11-3 and TRBJ1-1; D is uncertain. V was shortened by 1 base and J by 0 bases, with 6 bases between the two germline ends. The CDR3 has 14 amino acids. CDR1 and CDR2 (germline): SGHNT, YENEEA. The CDR3 nucleotides read TGTGCCAGCAGCTTAGGGGGATTGAACACTGAAGCTTTCTTT. This translates into CASSLGGLNTEAFF.